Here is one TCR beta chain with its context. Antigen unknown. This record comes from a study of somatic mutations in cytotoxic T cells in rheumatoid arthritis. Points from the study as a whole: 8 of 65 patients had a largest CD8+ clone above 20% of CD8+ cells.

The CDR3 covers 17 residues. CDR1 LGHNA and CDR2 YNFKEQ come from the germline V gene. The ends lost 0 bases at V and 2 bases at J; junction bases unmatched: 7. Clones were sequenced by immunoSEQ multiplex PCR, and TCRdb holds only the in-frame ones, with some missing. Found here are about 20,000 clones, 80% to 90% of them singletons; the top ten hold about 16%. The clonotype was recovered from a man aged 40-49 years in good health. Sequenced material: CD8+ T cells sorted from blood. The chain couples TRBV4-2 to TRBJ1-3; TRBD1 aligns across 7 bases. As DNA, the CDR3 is TGTGCCAGCAGCCAAGACGACAGGGTGGATCCTGGAAACACCATATATTTT. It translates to CASSQDDRVDPGNTIYF.